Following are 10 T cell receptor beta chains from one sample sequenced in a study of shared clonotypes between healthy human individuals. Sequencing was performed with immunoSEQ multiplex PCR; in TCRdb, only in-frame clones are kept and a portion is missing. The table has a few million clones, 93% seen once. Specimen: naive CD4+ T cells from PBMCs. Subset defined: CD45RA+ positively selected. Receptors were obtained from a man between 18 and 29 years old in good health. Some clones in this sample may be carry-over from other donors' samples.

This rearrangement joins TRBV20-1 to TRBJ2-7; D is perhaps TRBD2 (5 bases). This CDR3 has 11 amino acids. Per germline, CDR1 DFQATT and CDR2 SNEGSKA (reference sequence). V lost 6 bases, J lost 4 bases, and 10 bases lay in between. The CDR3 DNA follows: TGCAGTGCGGGAGAGAAATACGAGCAGTACTTC. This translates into CSAGEKYEQYF.

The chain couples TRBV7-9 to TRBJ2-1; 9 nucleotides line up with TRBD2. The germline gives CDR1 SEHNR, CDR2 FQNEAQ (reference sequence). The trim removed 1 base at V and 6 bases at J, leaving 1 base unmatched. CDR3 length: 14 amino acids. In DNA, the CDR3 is TGTGCCAGCAGCTTAGTAGCGGGAGTCAATGAGCAGTTCTTC. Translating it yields CASSLVAGVNEQFF. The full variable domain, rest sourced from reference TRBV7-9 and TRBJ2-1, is DTGVSQNPRHKITKRGQNVTFRCDPISEHNRLYWYRQTLGQGPEFLTYFQNEAQLEKSRLLSDRFSAERPKGSFSTLEIQRTEQGDSAMYLCASSLVAGVNEQFFGPGTRLTVL.

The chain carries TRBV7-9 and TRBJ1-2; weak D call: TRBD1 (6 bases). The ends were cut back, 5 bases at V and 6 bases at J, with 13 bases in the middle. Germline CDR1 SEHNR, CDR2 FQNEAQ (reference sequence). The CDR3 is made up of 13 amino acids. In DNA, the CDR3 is TGTGCCAGCAGCCACCTAACAGGGAATGGCTACACCTTC. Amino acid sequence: CASSHLTGNGYTF.

The CDR3 region is CASSRRLAEPYEQYF. The CDR3 DNA follows: TGCGCCAGCAGCCGCCGACTAGCGGAGCCCTACGAGCAGTACTTC. The chain has TRBV4-3 and TRBJ2-7, with 9 bases lining up with TRBD2. The CDR3 sequence is 15 residues long. Unmatched junction bases numbered 6, after V lost 4 bases and J lost 2 bases. The germline V gene has CDR1 LGHNA and CDR2 YSLEER.

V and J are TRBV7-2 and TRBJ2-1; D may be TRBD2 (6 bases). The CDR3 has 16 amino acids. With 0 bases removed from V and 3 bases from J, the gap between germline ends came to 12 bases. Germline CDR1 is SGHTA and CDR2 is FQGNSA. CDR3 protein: CASSLAGGINYNEQFF. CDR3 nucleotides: TGTGCCAGCAGCTTAGCGGGCGGGATTAACTACAATGAGCAGTTCTTC.

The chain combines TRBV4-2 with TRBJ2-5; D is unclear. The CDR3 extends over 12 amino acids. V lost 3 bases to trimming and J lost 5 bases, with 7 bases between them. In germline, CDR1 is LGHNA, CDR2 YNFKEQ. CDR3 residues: CASSQVKETQYF. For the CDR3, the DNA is TGTGCCAGCAGCCAGGTTAAGGAGACCCAGTACTTC.

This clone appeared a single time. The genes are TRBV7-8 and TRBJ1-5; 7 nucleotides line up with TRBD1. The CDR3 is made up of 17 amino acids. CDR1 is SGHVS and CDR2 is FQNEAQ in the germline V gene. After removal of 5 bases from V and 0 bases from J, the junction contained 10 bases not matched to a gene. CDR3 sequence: CASSKRDRVYSNQPQHF. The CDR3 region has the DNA TGTGCCAGCAGCAAGAGGGACAGAGTCTATAGCAATCAGCCCCAGCATTTT.

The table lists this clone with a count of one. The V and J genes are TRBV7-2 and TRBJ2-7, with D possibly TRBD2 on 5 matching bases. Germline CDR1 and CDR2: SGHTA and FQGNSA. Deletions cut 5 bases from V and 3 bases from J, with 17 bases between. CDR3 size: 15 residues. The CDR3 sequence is CASSHVAEALYEQYF. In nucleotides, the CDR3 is TGTGCCAGCAGCCACGTGGCGGAGGCTCTCTACGAGCAGTACTTC.

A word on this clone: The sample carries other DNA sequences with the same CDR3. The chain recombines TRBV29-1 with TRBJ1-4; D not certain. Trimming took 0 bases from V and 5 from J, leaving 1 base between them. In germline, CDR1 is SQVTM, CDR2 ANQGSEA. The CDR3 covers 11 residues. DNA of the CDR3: TGCAGCGTTGAAGAAAATGAAAAACTGTTTTTT. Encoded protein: CSVEENEKLFF.

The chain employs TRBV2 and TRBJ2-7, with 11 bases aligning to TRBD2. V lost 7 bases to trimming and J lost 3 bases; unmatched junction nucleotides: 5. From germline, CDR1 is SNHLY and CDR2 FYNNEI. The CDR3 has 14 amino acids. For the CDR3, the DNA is TGTGCCAGCAACCGCGGGACTAGCGGCTACGAGCAGTACTTC. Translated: CASNRGTSGYEQYF.